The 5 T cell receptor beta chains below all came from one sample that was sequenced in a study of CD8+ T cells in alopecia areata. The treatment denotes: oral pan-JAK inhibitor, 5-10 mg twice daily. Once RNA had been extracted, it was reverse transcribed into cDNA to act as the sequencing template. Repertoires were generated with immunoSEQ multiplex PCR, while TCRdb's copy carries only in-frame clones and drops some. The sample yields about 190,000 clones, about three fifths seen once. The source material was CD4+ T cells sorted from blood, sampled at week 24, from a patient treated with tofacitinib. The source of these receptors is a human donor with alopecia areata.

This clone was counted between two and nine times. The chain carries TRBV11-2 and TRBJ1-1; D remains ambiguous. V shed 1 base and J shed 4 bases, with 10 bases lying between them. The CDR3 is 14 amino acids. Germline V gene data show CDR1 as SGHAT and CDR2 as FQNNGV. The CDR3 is CASSLVLTATEAFF. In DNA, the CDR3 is TGTGCCAGCAGCTTAGTATTAACAGCCACTGAAGCTTTCTTT.

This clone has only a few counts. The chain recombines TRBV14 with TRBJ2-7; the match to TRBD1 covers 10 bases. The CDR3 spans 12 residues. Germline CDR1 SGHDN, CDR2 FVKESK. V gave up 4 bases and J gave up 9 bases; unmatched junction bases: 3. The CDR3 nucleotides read TGTGCCAGCAGCCCTGGGACAGGGGTGCAGTACTTC. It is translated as CASSPGTGVQYF.

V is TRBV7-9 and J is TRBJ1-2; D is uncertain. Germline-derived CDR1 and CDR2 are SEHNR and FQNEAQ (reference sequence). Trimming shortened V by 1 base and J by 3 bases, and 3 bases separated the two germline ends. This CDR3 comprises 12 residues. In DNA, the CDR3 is TGTGCCAGCAGCTTAGACTACTATGGCTACACCTTC. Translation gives CASSLDYYGYTF.

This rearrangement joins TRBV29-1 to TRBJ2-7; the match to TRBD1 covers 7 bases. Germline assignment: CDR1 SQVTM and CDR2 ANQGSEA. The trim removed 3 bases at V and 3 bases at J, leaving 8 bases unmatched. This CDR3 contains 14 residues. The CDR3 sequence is CSVDSGQRFYEQYF. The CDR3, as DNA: TGCAGCGTTGATTCGGGACAGAGGTTCTACGAGCAGTACTTC.

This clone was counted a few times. CDR3 protein: CAWSPGQARNQPQHF. CDR3 in DNA: TGTGCCTGGAGTCCGGGACAGGCAAGAAATCAGCCCCAGCATTTT. The V and J genes are TRBV30 and TRBJ1-5; 8 bases are a match to TRBD1. This CDR3 is built from 15 residues. Per germline, CDR1 GTSNPN and CDR2 SVGIG (reference sequence). V was pared by 2 bases and J by 4 bases, with 7 bases of the junction left unmatched. The complete variable domain, with remaining parts taken from reference TRBV30 and TRBJ1-5, reads SQTIHQWPATLVQPVGSPLSLECTVEGTSNPNLYWYRQAAGRGLQLLFYSVGIGQISSEVPQNLSASRPQDRQFILSSKKLLLSDSGFYLCAWSPGQARNQPQHFGDGTRLSIL.